This TCR beta chain was sequenced during a study of blood T cell repertoires in COVID-19 (dated by TCRdb to 2018 to 2021). Background on the whole study: Samples covering the acute and convalescent phases of COVID-19 were provided by collaborators in the United States, Italy and Spain. The prospective study material was composed of cDNA or gDNA derived from T cells, B-cell-depleted T cells, or PBMCs. Deeply sampled blood TCRbeta repertoires from subjects exposed to, actively infected with, or recovered from COVID-19 were included in the dataset. The repertoires were released in a freely available public database intended as a resource for research on the immune response to SARS-CoV-2. The samples were drawn from the first 160 participants of the ongoing ImmuneRACE study and from over a thousand subjects provided by 6 global collaborators. Sample metadata almost always included a de-identified subject ID, COVID-19 status, age in years and sex. Where available, HLA class I and class II types were obtained from metadata supplied by the sample provider rather than from assay-based typing. Results and caveats for the whole study, not just this receptor: How much clinical and demographic metadata was included differed by source and by participant, and the metadata was provided uncurated.

From the cysteine through the phenylalanine, the CDR3 covers 20 amino acids. The only DNA kept is the CDR3, 60 bases in frame from the first base. Germline trimming amounts to 0 bases on V and 1 base on J, with 14 as the count of junction bases outside the gene matches. The germline V gene sets CDR1 to LGHNA and CDR2 to YNFKEQ. In regard to this clone: Its cognate antigen has yet to be identified. Base qualities are not provided; no much larger clone lies one nucleotide away.

Each collaborating institution followed its own protocols to collect whole blood in K2EDTA tubes. For TCRbeta analysis, collaborators shipped samples as frozen whole blood, isolated PBMCs, or DNA extracted from either of those sample types. TCRbeta CDR3 regions were amplified from genomic DNA by means of the immunoSEQ Assay, a bias-controlled multiplex PCR. As for how the authors treated the data: The number of nucleated cells in each sample was estimated by amplification of reference gene primers within the assay. To quantify the absolute abundance of each unique TCRbeta CDR3 rearrangement, sequence reads were collapsed and filtered. For each sample, productive Simpson clonality was calculated as the square root of Simpson's diversity index over productive rearrangements. Not all clones reach the TCRdb copy of this immuneACCESS table, which keeps in-frame sequences only. Checked studies attribute under half of the gap to unresolved V genes and leave the rest unexplained. The DNA gave D and trimming, while V, J and clone size come from that table. Within this sample are 150,000 to 200,000 clones, with 80% to 85% of them counted one time only. The top ten clonotypes cover about 5.5% of the sample.

The sequence links TRBV4-2 to TRBJ2-3, and 9 junctional nucleotides match TRBD2. This clonotype was sampled from a young woman with acute or convalescent COVID-19. The sample comprised peripheral blood. DNA sequence: TGTGCCAGCAGCCAAGATCGGGGTAGCGGGAGCCTGGCGCGCACAGATACGCAGTATTTT. Its translation is CASSQDRGSGSLARTDTQYF.